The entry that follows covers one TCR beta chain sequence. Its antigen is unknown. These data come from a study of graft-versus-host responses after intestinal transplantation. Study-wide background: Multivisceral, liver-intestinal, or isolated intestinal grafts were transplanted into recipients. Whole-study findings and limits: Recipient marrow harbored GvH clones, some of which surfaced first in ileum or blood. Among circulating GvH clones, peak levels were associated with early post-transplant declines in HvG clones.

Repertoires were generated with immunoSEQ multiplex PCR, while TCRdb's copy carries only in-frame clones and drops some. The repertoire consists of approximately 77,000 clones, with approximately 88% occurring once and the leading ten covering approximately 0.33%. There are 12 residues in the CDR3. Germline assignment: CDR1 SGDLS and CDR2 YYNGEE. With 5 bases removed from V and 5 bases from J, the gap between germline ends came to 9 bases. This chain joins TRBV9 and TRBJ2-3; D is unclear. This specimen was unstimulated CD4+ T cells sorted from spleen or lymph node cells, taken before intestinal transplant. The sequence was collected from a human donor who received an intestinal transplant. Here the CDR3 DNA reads TGTGCCAGCAGTGGCTCGGGAGATACGCAGTATTTT. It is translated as CASSGSGDTQYF.